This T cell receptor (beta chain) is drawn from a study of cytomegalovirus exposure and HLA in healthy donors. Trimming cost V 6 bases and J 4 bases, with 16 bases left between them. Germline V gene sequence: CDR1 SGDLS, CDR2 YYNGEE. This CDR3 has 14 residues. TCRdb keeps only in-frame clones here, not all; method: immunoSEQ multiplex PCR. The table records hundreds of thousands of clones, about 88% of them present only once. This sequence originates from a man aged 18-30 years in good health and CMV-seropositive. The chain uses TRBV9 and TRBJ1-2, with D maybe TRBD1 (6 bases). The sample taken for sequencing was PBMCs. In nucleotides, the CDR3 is TGTGCCAGCACCCAGGGGCAGGGAGGCTATGGCTACACCTTC. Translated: CASTQGQGGYGYTF. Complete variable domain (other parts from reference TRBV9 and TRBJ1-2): DSGVTQTPKHLITATGQRVTLRCSPRSGDLSVYWYQQSLDQGLQFLIQYYNGEERAKGNILERFSAQQFPDLHSELNLSSLELGDSALYFCASTQGQGGYGYTFGSGTRLTVV.